The present TCR beta chain was sequenced within a study of T cell responses to AZD1222 COVID-19 vaccine. The wider study: Doses given second, at about 4 or about 12 weeks, were pooled.

The table came from immunoSEQ multiplex PCR; TCRdb's copy has only in-frame clones and leaves some out. The sample includes around 260,000 clones, roughly 93% seen only once; the top ten take 0.55%. Of note for this clone: Antigen unknown.

General study results and limits: Across spike, vaccine-associated CD4 TCRs were found, dominant at 160-218 and 743-854. The number of AZD1222 recipients seropositive at baseline was only five to seven.

After removal of 4 bases from V and 3 bases from J, the junction contained 7 bases not matched to a gene. The CDR3 consists of 18 residues. From germline, CDR1 is LNHDA and CDR2 SQIVND (reference sequence). Sequencing used peripheral blood, obtained on day 0 of AZD1222 vaccination. The chain links TRBV19 to TRBJ2-6; 12 nucleotides align to TRBD1. The clonotype comes from an adult in good health. CDR3 coding DNA: TGTGCCAGTAGTACGGGACAGGGGGCTTGGGATGGGGCCAACGTCCTGACTTTC. Translation: CASSTGQGAWDGANVLTF. Drawing the rest from reference TRBV19 and TRBJ2-6, the complete variable domain is DGGITQSPKYLFRKEGQNVTLSCEQNLNHDAMYWYRQDPGQGLRLIYYSQIVNDFQKGDIAEGYSVSREKKESFPLTVTSAQKNPTAFYLCASSTGQGAWDGANVLTFGAGSRLTVL.